Detailed here is one T cell receptor beta chain. This sample is part of a study of blood T cell repertoires in COVID-19. Repertoires were generated with immunoSEQ multiplex PCR, while TCRdb's copy carries only in-frame clones and drops some. The data show about 170,000 clones, roughly four fifths seen once. V was pared by 1 base and J by 0 bases, with 11 bases of the junction left unmatched. CDR1 is LNHNV and CDR2 is YYDKDF in the germline V gene (reference sequence). This CDR3 is 19 amino acids long. The gene calls are TRBV15 and TRBJ1-5; 8 bases are shared with TRBD1. The material sequenced was peripheral blood. The receptor comes from a woman older than 75 with acute or convalescent COVID-19. In DNA, the CDR3 is TGTGCCACCAGCAGAGGGTGGACAGGGTCCGGATATAGCAATCAGCCCCAGCATTTT. Translation gives CATSRGWTGSGYSNQPQHF.